A selection of T cell receptor beta chains follows, all from one sample in a study of blood T cell repertoires in COVID-19. Using immunoSEQ multiplex PCR, the repertoire was profiled, and TCRdb retains in-frame clones only, with some absent. The sample has tens of thousands of clones, 88% seen once. The source material was peripheral blood. All receptors derive from a man aged 65 to 79 in a cohort sampled during active COVID-19. Both conserved end residues are part of each CDR3. A D gene is named only where the DNA matches it firmly.

V	D	J	CDR3	DNA
TRBV11-1	TRBD1	TRBJ2-1	CASSSMTGAVEQFF	TGTGCCAGCAGCTCGATGACAGGGGCGGTTGAGCAGTTCTTC
TRBV20-1	TRBD1	TRBJ2-1	CSASPGQDYNEQFF	TGCAGTGCTAGTCCGGGACAGGACTACAATGAGCAGTTCTTC
TRBV7-9	-	TRBJ1-3	CASSLVGQSSGNTIYF	TGTGCCAGCAGCTTAGTAGGACAGAGCTCTGGAAACACCATATATTTT
TRBV6-5	-	TRBJ2-7	CASSVRPGSYEQYF	TGTGCCAGCTCGGTCCGACCGGGATCCTACGAGCAGTACTTC
TRBV2	TRBD2	TRBJ2-1	CASRAGGNEQFF	TGTGCCAGCAGAGCGGGGGGGAATGAGCAGTTCTTC
TRBV29-1	-	TRBJ1-3	CSVVTGQGNTIYF	TGCAGCGTTGTAACCGGACAGGGAAACACCATATATTTT
TRBV19	-	TRBJ2-5	CASSHRSSPGTQYF	TGTGCCAGTAGCCATCGGTCCTCGCCGGGGACCCAGTACTTC
TRBV5-1	TRBD1	TRBJ1-3	CASSFTGGSGNTIYF	TGCGCCAGCAGCTTCACAGGGGGTAGTGGAAACACCATATATTTT
TRBV12-3/TRBV12-4	-	TRBJ2-7	CASSLARYEQYF	TGTGCCAGCAGTTTAGCGCGCTACGAGCAGTACTTC
TRBV24-1	TRBD2	TRBJ2-1	CATKAGDYNEQFF	TGTGCCACTAAAGCGGGAGACTACAATGAGCAGTTCTTC